Sequencing of this T cell receptor (beta chain) was carried out in a study of response to subunit inactivated influenza vaccine. TCRdb fed the RT-PCR reads into MiXCR, producing one record per CDR3 protein. The table shows hundreds of thousands of distinct CDR3 sequences, with approximately 12% occurring only once. Study-wide findings and caveats: There was a suggestion from the authors that each seasonal influenza vaccination recruits few new T cells.

In its sample, this clonotype was seen a few times. The antigen is unknown. The V segment lost 1 base and the J segment 6 bases; nucleotides outside the gene matches: 13. This CDR3 spans 17 amino acids. Germline V CDR1 and CDR2: DFQATT, SNEGSKA (reference sequence). J is TRBJ2-1 and V is TRBV20-1; 9 bases are shared with TRBD2. This receptor was obtained from a man aged 45-60 years who received an inactivated influenza vaccine. The material sequenced was PBMCs from blood, taken more than 35 days after vaccination. The CDR3 sequence is CSARGYGKAGGLNEQFF. In DNA, the CDR3 is TGCAGTGCTAGAGGCTATGGTAAAGCGGGAGGTCTCAATGAGCAGTTCTTC.